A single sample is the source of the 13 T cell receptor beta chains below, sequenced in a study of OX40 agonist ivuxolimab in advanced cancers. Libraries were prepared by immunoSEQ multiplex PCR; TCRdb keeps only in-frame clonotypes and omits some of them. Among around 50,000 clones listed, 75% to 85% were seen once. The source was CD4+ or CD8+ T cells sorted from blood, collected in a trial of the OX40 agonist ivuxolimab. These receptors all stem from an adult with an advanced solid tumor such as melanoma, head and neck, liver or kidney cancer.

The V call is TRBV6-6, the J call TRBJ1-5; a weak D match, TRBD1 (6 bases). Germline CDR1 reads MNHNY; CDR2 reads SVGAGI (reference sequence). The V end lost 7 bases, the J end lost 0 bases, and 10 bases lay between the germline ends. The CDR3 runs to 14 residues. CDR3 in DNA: TGTGCCAGCACTCAGGGGTATAGCAATCAGCCCCAGCATTTT. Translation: CASTQGYSNQPQHF.

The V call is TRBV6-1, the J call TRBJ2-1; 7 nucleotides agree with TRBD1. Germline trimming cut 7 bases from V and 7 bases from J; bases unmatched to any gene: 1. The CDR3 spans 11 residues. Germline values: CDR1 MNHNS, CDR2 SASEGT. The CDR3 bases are TGTGCCAGCAAACAGGGGAATGAGCAGTTCTTC. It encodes CASKQGNEQFF.

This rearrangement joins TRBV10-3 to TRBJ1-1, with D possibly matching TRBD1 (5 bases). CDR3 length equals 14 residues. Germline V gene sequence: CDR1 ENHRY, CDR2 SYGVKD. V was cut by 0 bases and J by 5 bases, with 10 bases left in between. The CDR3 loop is CAISESGVLTEAFF. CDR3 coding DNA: TGTGCCATCAGTGAGTCGGGGGTTCTAACTGAAGCTTTCTTT.

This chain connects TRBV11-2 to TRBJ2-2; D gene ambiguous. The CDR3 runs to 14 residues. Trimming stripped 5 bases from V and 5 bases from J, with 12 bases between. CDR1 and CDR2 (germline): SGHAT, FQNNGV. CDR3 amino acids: CASSDYMKTGELFF. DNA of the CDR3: TGTGCCAGCAGCGATTACATGAAGACCGGGGAGCTGTTTTTT.

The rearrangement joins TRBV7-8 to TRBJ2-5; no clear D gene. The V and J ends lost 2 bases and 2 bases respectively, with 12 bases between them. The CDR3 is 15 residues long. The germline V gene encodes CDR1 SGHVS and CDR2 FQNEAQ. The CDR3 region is CASSLPTSLQETQYF. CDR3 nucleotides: TGTGCCAGCAGCTTACCGACTTCTCTTCAAGAGACCCAGTACTTC.

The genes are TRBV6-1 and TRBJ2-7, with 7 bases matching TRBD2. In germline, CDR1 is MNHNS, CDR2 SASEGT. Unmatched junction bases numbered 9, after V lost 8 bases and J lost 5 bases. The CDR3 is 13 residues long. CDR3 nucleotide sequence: TGTGCCAGCGGCCGGGACGGGAGGCACGAGCAGTACTTC. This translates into CASGRDGRHEQYF.

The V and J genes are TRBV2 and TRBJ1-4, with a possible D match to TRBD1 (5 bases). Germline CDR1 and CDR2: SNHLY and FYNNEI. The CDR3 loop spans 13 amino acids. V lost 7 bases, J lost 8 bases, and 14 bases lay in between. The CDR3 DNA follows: TGTGCCAGCAATTGGGGGGTTAGGGAAAAACTGTTTTTT. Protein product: CASNWGVREKLFF.

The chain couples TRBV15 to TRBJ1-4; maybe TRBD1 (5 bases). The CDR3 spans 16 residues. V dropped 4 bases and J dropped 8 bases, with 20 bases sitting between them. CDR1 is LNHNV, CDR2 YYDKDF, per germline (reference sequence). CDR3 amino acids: CATSKAGVQAAEKLFF. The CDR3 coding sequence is TGTGCCACCAGCAAGGCGGGGGTACAGGCAGCCGAAAAACTGTTTTTT.

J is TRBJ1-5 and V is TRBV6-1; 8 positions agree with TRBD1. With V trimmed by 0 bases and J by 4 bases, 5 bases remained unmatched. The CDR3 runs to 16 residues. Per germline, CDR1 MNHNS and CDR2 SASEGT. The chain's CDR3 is CASSEALGQVNQPQHF. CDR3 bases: TGTGCCAGCAGTGAAGCCCTGGGACAGGTTAATCAGCCCCAGCATTTT.

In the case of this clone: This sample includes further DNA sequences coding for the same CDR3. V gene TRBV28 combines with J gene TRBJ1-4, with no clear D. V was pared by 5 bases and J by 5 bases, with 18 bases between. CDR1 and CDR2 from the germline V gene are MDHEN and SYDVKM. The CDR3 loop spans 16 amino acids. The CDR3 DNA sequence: TGTGCCAGCAGTCCATCCGGATCCTTCGGCAATGAAAAACTGTTTTTT. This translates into CASSPSGSFGNEKLFF.

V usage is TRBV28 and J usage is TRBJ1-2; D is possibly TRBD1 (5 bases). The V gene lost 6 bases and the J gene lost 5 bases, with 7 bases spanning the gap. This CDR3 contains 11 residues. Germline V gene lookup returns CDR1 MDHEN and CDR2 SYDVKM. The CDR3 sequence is CASRGRYGYTF. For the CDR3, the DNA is TGTGCCAGCAGGGGGCGATATGGCTACACCTTC.

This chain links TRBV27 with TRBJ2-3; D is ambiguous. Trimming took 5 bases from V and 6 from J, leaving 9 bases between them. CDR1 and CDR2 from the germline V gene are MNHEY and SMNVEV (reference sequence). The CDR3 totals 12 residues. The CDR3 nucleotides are TGTGCCAGCAGTCGGCCCTCGGATACGCAGTATTTT. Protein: CASSRPSDTQYF.

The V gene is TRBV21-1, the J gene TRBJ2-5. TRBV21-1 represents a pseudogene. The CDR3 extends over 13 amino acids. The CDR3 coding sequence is TGTGCCAGCAGGGATCATCGGTGGGAGACCCAGTACTTC. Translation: CASRDHRWETQYF.